Below, one T cell receptor beta chain is given with its context. This entry is derived from a study of T cells expressing NK-cell markers. TCRdb re-called the 5' RACE reads; every CDR3 protein appears as one record, without DNA. The sample table sets out 440,000 or so distinct CDR3 sequences. Sample: blood T cells: a sorted CD56 or NKG2C T cell subset, CD4+ or CD8+ T cells, or bulk PBMC T cells (not recorded which). The receptor was isolated from a woman between 18 and 75 years old in good health.

This chain's CDR3 is CASSPFNRGEQYF. The chain carries TRBV5-4 and TRBJ2-7; no DNA is available, so the TRBD1 call from TCRdb remains unchecked. The CDR3 is made up of 13 amino acids. Germline values: CDR1 SGHNT, CDR2 YYREEE (reference sequence).